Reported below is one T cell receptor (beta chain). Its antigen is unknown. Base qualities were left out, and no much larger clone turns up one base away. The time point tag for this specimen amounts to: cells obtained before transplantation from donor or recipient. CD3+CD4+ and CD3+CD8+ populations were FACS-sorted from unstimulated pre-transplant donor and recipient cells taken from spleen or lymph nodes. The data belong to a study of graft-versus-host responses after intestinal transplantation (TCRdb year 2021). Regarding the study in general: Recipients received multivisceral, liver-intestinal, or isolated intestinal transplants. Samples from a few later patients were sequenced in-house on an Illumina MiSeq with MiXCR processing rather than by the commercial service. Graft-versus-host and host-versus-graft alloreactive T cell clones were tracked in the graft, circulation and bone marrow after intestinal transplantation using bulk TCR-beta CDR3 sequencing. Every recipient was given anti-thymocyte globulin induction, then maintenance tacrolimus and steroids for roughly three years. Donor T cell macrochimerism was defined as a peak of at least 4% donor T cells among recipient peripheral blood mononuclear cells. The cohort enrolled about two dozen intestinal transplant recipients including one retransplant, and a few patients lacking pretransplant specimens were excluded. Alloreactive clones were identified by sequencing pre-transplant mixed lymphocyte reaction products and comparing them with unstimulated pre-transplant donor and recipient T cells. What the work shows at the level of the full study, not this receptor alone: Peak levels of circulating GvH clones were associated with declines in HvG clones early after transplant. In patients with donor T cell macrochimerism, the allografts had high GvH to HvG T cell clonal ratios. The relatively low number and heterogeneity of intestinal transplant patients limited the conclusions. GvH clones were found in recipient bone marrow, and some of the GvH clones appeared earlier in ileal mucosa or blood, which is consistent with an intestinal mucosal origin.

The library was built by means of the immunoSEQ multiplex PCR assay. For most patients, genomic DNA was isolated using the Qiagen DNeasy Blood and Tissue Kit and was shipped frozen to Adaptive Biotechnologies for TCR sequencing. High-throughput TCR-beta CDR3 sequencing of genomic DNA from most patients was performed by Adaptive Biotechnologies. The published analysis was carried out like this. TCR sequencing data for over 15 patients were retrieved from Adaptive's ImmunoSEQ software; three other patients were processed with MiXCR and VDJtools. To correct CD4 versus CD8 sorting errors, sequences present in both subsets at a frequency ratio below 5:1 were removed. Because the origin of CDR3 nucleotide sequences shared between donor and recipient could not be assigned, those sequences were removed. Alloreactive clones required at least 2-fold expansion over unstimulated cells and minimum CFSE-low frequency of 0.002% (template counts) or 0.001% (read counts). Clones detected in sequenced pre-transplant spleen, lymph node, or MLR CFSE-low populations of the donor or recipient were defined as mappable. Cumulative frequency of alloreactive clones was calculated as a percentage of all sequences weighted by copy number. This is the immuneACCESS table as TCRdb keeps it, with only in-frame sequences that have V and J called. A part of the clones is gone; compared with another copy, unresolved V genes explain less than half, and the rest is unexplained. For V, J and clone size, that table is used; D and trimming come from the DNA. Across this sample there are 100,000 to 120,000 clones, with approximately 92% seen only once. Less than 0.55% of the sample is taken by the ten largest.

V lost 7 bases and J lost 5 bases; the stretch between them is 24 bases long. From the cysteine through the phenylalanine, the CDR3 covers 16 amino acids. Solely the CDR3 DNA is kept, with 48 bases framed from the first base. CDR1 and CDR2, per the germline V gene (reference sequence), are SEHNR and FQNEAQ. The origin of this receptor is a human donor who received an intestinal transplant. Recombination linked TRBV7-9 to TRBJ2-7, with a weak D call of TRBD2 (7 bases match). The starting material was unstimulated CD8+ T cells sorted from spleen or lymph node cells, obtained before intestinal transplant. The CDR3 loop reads CASNPWGGGARDEQYF. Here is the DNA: TGTGCCAGCAACCCCTGGGGGGGCGGGGCGAGGGACGAGCAGTACTTC.